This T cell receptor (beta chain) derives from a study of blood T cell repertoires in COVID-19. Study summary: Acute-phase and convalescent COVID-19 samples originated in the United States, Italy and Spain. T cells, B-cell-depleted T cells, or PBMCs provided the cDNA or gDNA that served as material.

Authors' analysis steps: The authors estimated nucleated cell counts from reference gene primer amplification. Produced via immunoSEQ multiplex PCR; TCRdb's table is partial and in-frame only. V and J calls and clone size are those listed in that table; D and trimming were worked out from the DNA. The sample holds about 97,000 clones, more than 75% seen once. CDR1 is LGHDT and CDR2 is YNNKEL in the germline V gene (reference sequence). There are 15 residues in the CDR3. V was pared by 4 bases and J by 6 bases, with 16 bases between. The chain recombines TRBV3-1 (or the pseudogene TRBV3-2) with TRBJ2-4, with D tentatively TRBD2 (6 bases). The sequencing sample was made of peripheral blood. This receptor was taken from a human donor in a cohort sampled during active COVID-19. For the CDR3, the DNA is TGTGCCAGCAGCCCCGGGGGACGGGTTATAAACATTCAGTACTTC. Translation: CASSPGGRVINIQYF.